These T cell receptor beta chains were read from a single sample in a study of T cell changes during pregnancy in multiple sclerosis. Here immunoSEQ multiplex PCR was the method, and the copy in TCRdb shows in-frame clones only, minus some. The sample includes about 13,000 clones, about 88% of them seen just once. The sequencing used CD8+ T cells from peripheral blood mononuclear cells, collected in the first trimester of pregnancy. Every receptor here comes from a female donor with multiple sclerosis, enrolled in a pregnancy study. The CDR3 runs from the conserved cysteine through the conserved F or W. D genes are given only for firm matches. Size values are once, few and many counts, or a class for expanded clones, and some rows have none.

clone size: NA; V gene: TRBV10-2; D gene: TRBD1; J gene: TRBJ1-5; CDR3 protein: CASRPGRGTDSNQPQHF; CDR3 DNA: TGCGCCAGCAGACCCGGCAGGGGGACAGATAGCAATCAGCCCCAGCATTTT
clone size: NA; V gene: TRBV15; D gene: NA; J gene: TRBJ1-2; CDR3 protein: CATSRPPPGQSGYTF; CDR3 DNA: TGTGCCACCAGCAGACCCCCCCCTGGACAGTCGGGCTACACCTTC
clone size: NA; V gene: TRBV19; D gene: TRBD1; J gene: TRBJ1-4; CDR3 protein: CASSITGATNEKLFF; CDR3 DNA: TGTGCCAGTAGTATCACAGGGGCGACTAATGAAAAACTGTTTTTT
clone size: NA; V gene: TRBV9; D gene: TRBD2; J gene: TRBJ2-7; CDR3 protein: CASSVGGGAIYEQYF; CDR3 DNA: TGTGCCAGCAGCGTAGGCGGGGGGGCCATCTACGAGCAGTACTTC
clone size: NA; V gene: TRBV9; D gene: NA; J gene: TRBJ2-1; CDR3 protein: CASSAFGGPNEQFF; CDR3 DNA: TGTGCCAGCAGCGCGTTCGGGGGGCCCAATGAGCAGTTCTTC
clone size: NA; V gene: TRBV10-3; D gene: TRBD2; J gene: TRBJ2-2; CDR3 protein: CAISQRGGDTGELFF; CDR3 DNA: TGTGCCATCAGTCAGCGGGGGGGGGACACCGGGGAGCTGTTTTTT
clone size: NA; V gene: TRBV11-2; D gene: TRBD1; J gene: TRBJ2-7; CDR3 protein: CASSENRGTYEQYF; CDR3 DNA: TGTGCCAGCAGCGAAAACAGGGGCACCTACGAGCAGTACTTC
clone size: few; V gene: TRBV5-1; D gene: NA; J gene: TRBJ1-2; CDR3 protein: CASSLTRGGWSYGYTF; CDR3 DNA: TGCGCCAGCAGCTTAACTAGGGGGGGCTGGTCGTATGGCTACACCTTC
clone size: NA; V gene: TRBV27; D gene: TRBD1; J gene: TRBJ2-1; CDR3 protein: CASRGAPDRENEQFF; CDR3 DNA: TGTGCCAGCAGGGGTGCGCCGGACAGGGAGAATGAGCAGTTCTTC
clone size: NA; V gene: TRBV4-1; D gene: NA; J gene: TRBJ1-5; CDR3 protein: CASSQGVTRASNQPQHF; CDR3 DNA: TGCGCCAGCAGCCAAGGGGTCACCAGGGCTAGCAATCAGCCCCAGCATTTT